Reported below is one T cell receptor (beta chain). These data are taken from a study of technical replicates of blood from a few donors. The assay was immunoSEQ multiplex PCR, and TCRdb's table has in-frame clones only and misses some. The table includes more than 90,000 clones, 95% detected once. The CDR3 sequence is 12 residues long. In germline, CDR1 is SQVTM, CDR2 ANQGSEA. Trimming removed 6 bases from V and 10 bases from J; junction bases left unmatched: 1. The V and J genes are TRBV29-1 and TRBJ2-3; 16 bases agree with TRBD2. The clonotype was recovered from a human donor in good health. Input material: T cells isolated from PBMCs. The CDR3: CSVGTSGRAQYF. The DNA for the CDR3 is TGCAGCGTGGGGACTAGCGGGAGGGCGCAGTATTTT.